This record covers a single T cell receptor (beta chain). Its cognate antigen is unknown. This entry is derived from a study of identical twins. J lost 1 base, V lost 7 bases, and 9 bases had no gene match. The germline V gene has CDR1 MGHDK and CDR2 SYGVNS. This CDR3 spans 16 amino acids. TCRdb re-called the 5' RACE reads through MiXCR, storing one row per CDR3 protein. The sample contains roughly 1.6 million distinct CDR3 sequences, about 31% of which appear only once. Notes on the study in general: Excess sharing by twins proved weaker in beta out-of-frame sequences.

The sequence came from a newborn girl in good health. The genes are TRBV25-1 and TRBJ2-1; TRBD1 matches 8 bases. The sequenced sample was cord blood. CDR3 sequence reads: CASTGQGPSSYNEQFF. Here the CDR3 DNA reads TGTGCCAGCACCGGACAGGGACCGTCTTCCTACAATGAGCAGTTCTTC.